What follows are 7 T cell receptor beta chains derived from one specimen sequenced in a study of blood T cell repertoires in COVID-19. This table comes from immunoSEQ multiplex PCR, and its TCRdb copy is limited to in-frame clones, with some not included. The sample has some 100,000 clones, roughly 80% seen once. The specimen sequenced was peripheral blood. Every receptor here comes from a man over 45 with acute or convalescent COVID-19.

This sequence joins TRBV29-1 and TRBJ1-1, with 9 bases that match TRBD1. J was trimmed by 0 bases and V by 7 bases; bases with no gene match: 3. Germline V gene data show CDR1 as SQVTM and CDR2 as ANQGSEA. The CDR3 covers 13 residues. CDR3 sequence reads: CSGGQGMNTEAFF. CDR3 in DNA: TGCAGCGGCGGACAGGGGATGAACACTGAAGCTTTCTTT.

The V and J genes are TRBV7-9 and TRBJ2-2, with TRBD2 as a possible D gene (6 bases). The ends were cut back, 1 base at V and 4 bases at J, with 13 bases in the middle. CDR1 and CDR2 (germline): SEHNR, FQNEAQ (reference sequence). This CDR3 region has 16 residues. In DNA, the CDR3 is TGTGCCAGCAGCTTAGTGGGCGGGGCTATCACCGGGGAGCTGTTTTTT. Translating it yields CASSLVGGAITGELFF.

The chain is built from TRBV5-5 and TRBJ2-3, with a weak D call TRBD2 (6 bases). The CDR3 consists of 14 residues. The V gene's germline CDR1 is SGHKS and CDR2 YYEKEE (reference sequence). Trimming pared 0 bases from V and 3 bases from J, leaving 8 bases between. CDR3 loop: CASSLGRATDTQYF. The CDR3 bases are TGTGCCAGCAGCTTGGGGAGGGCAACAGATACGCAGTATTTT. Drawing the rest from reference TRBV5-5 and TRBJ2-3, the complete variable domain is DAGVTQSPTHLIKTRGQQVTLRCSPISGHKSVSWYQQVLGQGPQFIFQYYEKEERGRGNFPDRFSARQFPNYSSELNVNALLLGDSALYLCASSLGRATDTQYFGPGTRLTVL.

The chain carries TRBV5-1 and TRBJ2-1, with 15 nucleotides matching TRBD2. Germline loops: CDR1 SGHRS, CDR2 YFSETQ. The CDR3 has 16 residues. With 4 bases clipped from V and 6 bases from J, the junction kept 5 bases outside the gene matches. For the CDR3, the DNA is TGCGCCAGCAGCCGAATGGGACTAGCGGGGGGCAATGAGCAGTTCTTC. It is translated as CASSRMGLAGGNEQFF.

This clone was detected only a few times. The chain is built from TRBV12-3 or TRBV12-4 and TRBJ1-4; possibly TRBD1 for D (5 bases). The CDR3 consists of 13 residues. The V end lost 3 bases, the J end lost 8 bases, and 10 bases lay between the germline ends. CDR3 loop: CASSLGGGEKLFF. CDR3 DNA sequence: TGTGCCAGCAGTTTGGGGGGAGGGGAAAAACTGTTTTTT.

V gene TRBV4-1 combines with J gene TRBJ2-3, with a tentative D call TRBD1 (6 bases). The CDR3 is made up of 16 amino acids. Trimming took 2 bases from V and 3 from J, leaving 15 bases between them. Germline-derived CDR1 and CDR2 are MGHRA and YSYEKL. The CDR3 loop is CASSQLREGGTDTQYF. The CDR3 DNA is TGCGCCAGCAGCCAACTCCGGGAAGGGGGAACAGATACGCAGTATTTT.

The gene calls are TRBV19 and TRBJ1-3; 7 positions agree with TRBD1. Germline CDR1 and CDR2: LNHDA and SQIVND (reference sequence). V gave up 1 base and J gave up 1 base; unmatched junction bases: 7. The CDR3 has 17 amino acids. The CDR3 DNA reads TGTGCCAGTAGTATAGGACTCAGGGGGTCGTCTGGAAACACCATATATTTT. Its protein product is CASSIGLRGSSGNTIYF.